Shown below are 28 T cell receptor beta chains from a single sample sequenced in a study of blood T cell repertoires in COVID-19. Clones were read by immunoSEQ multiplex PCR, and TCRdb kept only the in-frame ones, dropping some. The sample includes 350,000 to 400,000 clones, around 90% of them seen just once. The sequenced material came from PBMCs or T cells enriched from blood (not recorded which). These receptors originate from a woman younger than 30 who had recovered from COVID-19.

This chain joins TRBV18 and TRBJ2-3; D is undetermined. The CDR3 sequence is 13 residues long. V dropped 5 bases and J dropped 8 bases, with 14 bases sitting between them. Germline-derived CDR1 and CDR2 are KGHSH and LQKENI. The DNA of the CDR3 is TGTGCCAGCTCAGAGACTGGTGTAGGTACGCAGTATTTT. Amino acid sequence: CASSETGVGTQYF.

The V and J genes are TRBV14 and TRBJ1-1; no clear D gene. CDR3 length: 15 amino acids. Per germline, CDR1 SGHDN and CDR2 FVKESK. V lost 1 base and J 1 base, leaving 10 bases between the germline ends. The CDR3 spells CASSQANIPNTEAFF. CDR3 DNA sequence: TGTGCCAGCAGCCAAGCGAACATCCCGAACACTGAAGCTTTCTTT.

The chain combines TRBV6-6 with TRBJ2-6; possible D gene TRBD1, 6 bases. V was shortened by 5 bases and J by 1 base, with 30 bases between the two germline ends. The CDR3 length is 22 residues. Germline CDR1 MNHNY, CDR2 SVGAGI (reference sequence). This CDR3 reads CASSPSLTLKLDSPSGANVLTF. The CDR3 DNA is TGTGCCAGCAGTCCTTCCCTGACGCTTAAATTGGACAGCCCGTCTGGGGCCAACGTCCTGACTTTC.

The chain joins TRBV11-2 to TRBJ2-2; 8 bases line up with TRBD2. CDR3 length equals 16 residues. The V and J ends lost 2 bases and 4 bases, in that order; junction bases with no gene match: 6. Germline V gene sequence: CDR1 SGHAT, CDR2 FQNNGV. The CDR3 spells CASSLNVLAVTGELFF. The CDR3 DNA reads as TGTGCCAGCAGCTTAAATGTACTAGCGGTCACCGGGGAGCTGTTTTTT.

The chain is built from TRBV5-5 and TRBJ2-2; TRBD1 is a possible D gene (5 bases). In germline, CDR1 is SGHKS, CDR2 YYEKEE (reference sequence). Trimming took 1 base from V and 5 from J, leaving 12 bases between them. CDR3 size: 15 residues. CDR3 in DNA: TGTGCCAGCAGCTTGCTACAGGTTGGAACCGGGGAGCTGTTTTTT. Its protein product is CASSLLQVGTGELFF.

This clone appeared a few times. One junction end disagrees with the germline gene, perhaps due to a read error. In DNA form, the CDR3 reads TGTGCTAGCAGCAGTGGCCCGGGACAGGGGCAATCTGGAAACACCATATATTTT. Its protein product is CASSSGPGQGQSGNTIYF. The chain couples TRBV7-7 to TRBJ1-3; 10 bases agree with TRBD1. In germline, CDR1 is SSHAT, CDR2 FNYEAQ (reference sequence). The CDR3 is 18 residues long. The whole variable domain, remainder taken from reference TRBV7-7 and TRBJ1-3, is GAGVSQSPRYKVTKRGQDVTLRCDPISSHATLYWYQQALGQGPEFLTYFNYEAQPDKSGLPSDRFSAERPEGSISTLTIQRTEQRDSAMYRCASSSGPGQGQSGNTIYFGEGSWLTVV.

The rearrangement uses TRBV19 and TRBJ2-5; TRBD2 might be the D (6 bases). The germline V and J ends were trimmed by 6 bases and 5 bases, with 22 bases remaining between them. The CDR3 covers 16 residues. Germline V gene sequence: CDR1 LNHDA, CDR2 SQIVND (reference sequence). CDR3 coding DNA: TGTGCCAGTAGCGAGTCTCGGGGGAGAGGGTTGGAGACCCAGTACTTC. Translation gives CASSESRGRGLETQYF.

The chain has TRBV5-1 and TRBJ1-1; D gene uncertain. This CDR3 has 14 residues. Looked up from germline, CDR1 is SGHRS and CDR2 is YFSETQ. The V end lost 7 bases, the J end lost 8 bases, and 21 bases lay between the germline ends. CDR3: CASALPGSGTEAFF. The CDR3 DNA follows: TGCGCCAGCGCCCTCCCCGGGTCGGGAACAGAAGCTTTCTTT.

The CDR3 sequence: CASSSSFGERGLYNEQFF. As DNA, the CDR3 is TGTGCCAGCAGTTCAAGTTTTGGGGAGCGGGGGCTTTACAATGAGCAGTTCTTC. The V call is TRBV6-8, the J call TRBJ2-1; 8 positions match TRBD2. Per the germline V gene, CDR1 is MNHGY and CDR2 is SAAAGT. CDR3 length: 18 residues. V lost 4 bases and J lost 4; bases outside the gene matches: 15.

In its sample, this clone was seen once. Other DNA sequences in this sample translate to the same CDR3. The chain uses TRBV5-1 and TRBJ1-1, with 7 bases that match TRBD1. This CDR3 is 15 amino acids long. Germline assignment: CDR1 SGHRS and CDR2 YFSETQ. The V segment lost 4 bases and the J segment 1 base; nucleotides outside the gene matches: 7. The CDR3 nucleotides read TGCGCCAGCAGCCTGGCCGGGACAGCGAACACTGAAGCTTTCTTT. It translates to CASSLAGTANTEAFF.

The chain is built from TRBV15 and TRBJ2-2; tentatively, D is TRBD2 (6 bases). Germline CDR1 is LNHNV and CDR2 is YYDKDF (reference sequence). The CDR3 extends over 19 amino acids. The V end was cut by 0 bases, the J end by 0 bases, with 17 bases between. The CDR3 nucleotides read TGTGCCACCAGCAGAGAGTTGGGGGGATCCGCCGCGAACACCGGGGAGCTGTTTTTT. Translating it yields CATSRELGGSAANTGELFF.

The J gene is TRBJ1-2, the V gene TRBV4-1; no reliable D call. Trimming took off 2 bases at V and 9 bases at J, with 25 bases between the two ends. CDR1 and CDR2 (germline): MGHRA, YSYEKL. The CDR3 loop spans 17 amino acids. The CDR3 DNA sequence: TGCGCCAGCAGCCAACGGTTCGTCGGCGCCTCGGGATCGAGCTACACCTTC. The encoded protein is CASSQRFVGASGSSYTF.

The rearrangement links TRBV19 to TRBJ2-7; TRBD1 matches 9 bases. Trimming took 4 bases from V and 1 from J; bases not matched to a gene: 14. The CDR3 runs to 18 residues. The germline CDR1 and CDR2 sequences are LNHDA and SQIVND (reference sequence). The CDR3 here is CASSKPGQGGHKSYEQYF. The CDR3 DNA is TGTGCCAGTAGTAAACCGGGACAGGGCGGGCATAAATCCTACGAGCAGTACTTC.

The chain couples TRBV11-2 to TRBJ1-2, with D possibly TRBD1 on 6 matching bases. Trimming pared 2 bases from V and 7 bases from J, leaving 11 bases between. Germline CDR1 reads SGHAT; CDR2 reads FQNNGV. This CDR3 region has 13 residues. The CDR3 nucleotides read TGTGCCAGCAGCTTACAGGGGTTGGGTGGCTACACCTTC. Translated: CASSLQGLGGYTF.

V is TRBV12-5 and J is TRBJ2-3; D is perhaps TRBD1 (5 bases). V was trimmed by 5 bases and J by 6 bases, leaving 18 bases between them. CDR1 and CDR2 from the germline V gene are LGHNT and FRNRAP. The CDR3 covers 15 residues. The CDR3 DNA reads as TGTGCTAGTGGTAAAGGGGATCCCGCCCGGGATACGCAGTATTTT. Protein: CASGKGDPARDTQYF.

This rearrangement joins TRBV7-3 to TRBJ1-5; possible D gene TRBD1, 5 bases. Trimming removed 5 bases at V and 7 bases at J, with 18 bases between. The germline CDR1 and CDR2 sequences are SGHTA and FQGTGA. The CDR3 length is 15 residues. The CDR3 region is CASSLGGTDLQPQHF. CDR3 nucleotide sequence: TGTGCCAGCAGCCTAGGCGGGACGGACCTACAGCCCCAGCATTTT.

The chain carries TRBV30 and TRBJ1-4, with D uncertain. This CDR3 comprises 15 residues. Germline CDR1 is GTSNPN and CDR2 is SVGIG (reference sequence). Trimming stripped 0 bases from V and 3 bases from J, with 11 bases between. CDR3 sequence: CAWSVLRVANEKLFF. CDR3 in DNA: TGTGCCTGGAGTGTACTGCGGGTGGCTAATGAAAAACTGTTTTTT.

The CDR3 DNA follows: TGTGCCAGCAGCCAGCGTACGGACAGGGCCACAGATACGCAGTATTTT. This codes for CASSQRTDRATDTQYF. This chain joins TRBV4-2 and TRBJ2-3; 8 bases are shared with TRBD1. Per the germline V gene, CDR1 is LGHNA and CDR2 is YNFKEQ. Unmatched junction bases numbered 7, after V lost 3 bases and J lost 2 bases. The CDR3 spans 16 residues.

The chain uses TRBV5-8 and TRBJ2-7, with a tentative D call TRBD2 (7 bases). The V gene lost 4 bases and the J gene lost 6 bases, with 11 bases spanning the gap. Looked up from germline, CDR1 is SGHTS and CDR2 is YDEGEE. The CDR3 length is 12 residues. CDR3 DNA sequence: TGTGCCAGCAGCCGGAGGGGGGGCGAGCAGTACTTC. Translation: CASSRRGGEQYF.

The chain joins TRBV19 to TRBJ2-3; unclear D gene. The length of the CDR3 is 17 residues. V shed 5 bases and J shed 2 bases, with 20 bases lying between them. Germline assignment: CDR1 LNHDA and CDR2 SQIVND (reference sequence). CDR3 nucleotide sequence: TGTGCCAGTAGTCCCTCCGGGTGGAAGGCCCCCACAGATACGCAGTATTTT. It codes for CASSPSGWKAPTDTQYF.

This clone has a single count. A read error may produce the germline difference seen at one junction end. This rearrangement joins TRBV9 to TRBJ1-1, with TRBD1 identical over 11 bases. The CDR3 spans 15 residues. Germline CDR1 reads SGDLS; CDR2 reads YYNGEE. The CDR3 loop is CASSVRDRGNTETFF. CDR3 DNA: TGTGCCAGCAGCGTACGGGACAGGGGGAACACTGAAACTTTCTTT. Variable domain in full (rest from reference TRBV9 and TRBJ1-1): DSGVTQTPKHLITATGQRVTLRCSPRSGDLSVYWYQQSLDQGLQFLIQYYNGEERAKGNILERFSAQQFPDLHSELNLSSLELGDSALYFCASSVRDRGNTETFFGQGTRLTVV.

The V and J genes are TRBV5-1 and TRBJ2-3; tentatively, D is TRBD2 (6 bases). Germline V gene data show CDR1 as SGHRS and CDR2 as YFSETQ. With 4 bases removed from V and 5 bases from J, the gap between germline ends came to 17 bases. The CDR3 totals 15 residues. The CDR3 nucleotides are TGCGCCAGCAGCCCAGAAGCGGGTGGGGGAGATACGCAGTATTTT. Translated, it gives CASSPEAGGGDTQYF.

This clone appeared once. V usage is TRBV5-1 and J usage is TRBJ2-7, with 7 bases aligning to TRBD1. Germline V gives CDR1 SGHRS, CDR2 YFSETQ. V gave up 4 bases and J gave up 2 bases; unmatched junction bases: 12. The CDR3 has 16 residues. CDR3 coding DNA: TGCGCCAGCAGCCATCCTTATGGGACAGCCCCCTACGAGCAGTACTTC. This gives the protein CASSHPYGTAPYEQYF.

This clone was counted a few times. The CDR3 protein is CASSPRDRMTQNYGYTF. CDR3 coding DNA: TGTGCCAGCAGCCCTCGGGACAGGATGACCCAGAACTATGGCTACACCTTC. The J gene is TRBJ1-2, the V gene TRBV11-3; TRBD1 matches at 8 bases. In germline, CDR1 is SGHNT, CDR2 YENEEA. The V gene end was trimmed by 5 bases and the J gene end by 2 bases; junction bases not matched to a gene: 13. The CDR3 spans 17 residues.

The chain employs TRBV6-6 and TRBJ1-5; TRBD1 might be the D (6 bases). The CDR3 is 14 residues long. Looked up from germline, CDR1 is MNHNY and CDR2 is SVGAGI (reference sequence). Trimming pared 9 bases from V and 7 bases from J, leaving 19 bases between. Here the CDR3 DNA reads TGTGCCAGTAAGGAAGCAGGGGTAGGGCAGCCCCAGCATTTT. The encoded protein is CASKEAGVGQPQHF.

This clone was recorded once. The junction shows a germline mismatch at one end, possibly a read error. The CDR3, as DNA: TGTGCCAGCAGCTCGGGACAGGGAATAGAAGAAAAACTGGTTTTT. Translated: CASSSGQGIEEKLVF. The chain links TRBV5-4 to TRBJ1-4; 9 positions agree with TRBD1. Per the germline V gene, CDR1 is SGHNT and CDR2 is YYREEE (reference sequence). This CDR3 has 15 residues.

The chain has TRBV19 and TRBJ2-2; TRBD1 is a possible D gene (5 bases). Trimming took 9 bases from V and 3 from J, leaving 8 bases between them. Looked up from germline, CDR1 is LNHDA and CDR2 is SQIVND (reference sequence). The CDR3 is made up of 12 amino acids. The CDR3: CASTGYTGELFF. For the CDR3, the DNA is TGTGCCAGCACAGGCTACACCGGGGAGCTGTTTTTT. Full variable domain (remainder filled in from reference TRBV19 and TRBJ2-2): DGGITQSPKYLFRKEGQNVTLSCEQNLNHDAMYWYRQDPGQGLRLIYYSQIVNDFQKGDIAEGYSVSREKKESFPLTVTSAQKNPTAFYLCASTGYTGELFFGEGSRLTVL.

This clone was detected only once. The chain employs TRBV5-1 and TRBJ2-3; unclear D gene. The CDR3 has 15 residues. V gave up 2 bases and J gave up 0 bases, with 10 bases separating them. The germline CDR1 and CDR2 sequences are SGHRS and YFSETQ. The CDR3 region has the DNA TGCGCCAGCAGCTTAGGCGGCCCTAGCACAGATACGCAGTATTTT. Protein product: CASSLGGPSTDTQYF. The variable domain in full, with the rest retrieved from reference TRBV5-1 and TRBJ2-3, is KAGVTQTPRYLIKTRGQQVTLSCSPISGHRSVSWYQQTPGQGLQFLFEYFSETQRNKGNFPGRFSGRQFSNSRSEMNVSTLELGDSALYLCASSLGGPSTDTQYFGPGTRLTVL.